This T cell receptor (beta chain) originates from a study of blood T cell repertoires in COVID-19. Study summary: COVID-19 samples, acute and convalescent, were from the United States, Italy and Spain. The cDNA or gDNA used as material had been derived from T cells, B-cell-depleted T cells, or PBMCs.

Germline-derived CDR1 and CDR2 are LNHDA and SQIVND (reference sequence). Unmatched junction bases numbered 0, after V lost 4 bases and J lost 4 bases. The CDR3 covers 14 residues. Original processing methods: It was from reference gene primer amplification that nucleated cell counts were estimated. The assay was immunoSEQ multiplex PCR, and TCRdb's table has in-frame clones only and misses some. The D gene and trimming were derived from the DNA, and the V and J assignments and clone size from that table. The sample shows fewer than 200,000 clones, 80% to 90% of them seen only once. Sequencing used peripheral blood. This chain links TRBV19 with TRBJ2-2, with 10 bases identical to TRBD2. This TCR was sampled from a man younger than 35 who had recovered from COVID-19. The CDR3 sequence: CASSTSGSTGELFF. The CDR3 coding sequence is TGTGCCAGTAGTACTAGCGGGAGCACCGGGGAGCTGTTTTTT.